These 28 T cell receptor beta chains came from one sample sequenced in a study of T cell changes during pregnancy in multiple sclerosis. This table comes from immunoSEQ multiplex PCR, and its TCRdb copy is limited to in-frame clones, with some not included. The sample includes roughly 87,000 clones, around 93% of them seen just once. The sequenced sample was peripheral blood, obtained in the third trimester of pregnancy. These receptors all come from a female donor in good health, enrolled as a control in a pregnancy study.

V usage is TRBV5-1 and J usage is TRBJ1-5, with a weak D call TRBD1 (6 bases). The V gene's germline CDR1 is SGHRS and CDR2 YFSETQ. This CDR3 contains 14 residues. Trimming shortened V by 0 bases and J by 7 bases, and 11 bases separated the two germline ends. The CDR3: CASSLVSGEQPQHF. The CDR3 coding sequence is TGCGCCAGCAGCTTGGTTTCAGGGGAACAGCCCCAGCATTTT.

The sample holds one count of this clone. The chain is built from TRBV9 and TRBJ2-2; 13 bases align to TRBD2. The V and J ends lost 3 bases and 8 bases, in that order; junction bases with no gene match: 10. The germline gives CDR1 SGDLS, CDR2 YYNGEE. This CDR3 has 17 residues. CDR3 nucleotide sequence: TGTGCCAGCAGCGCCAGGACTAGCGGGAGTTTAGGAGGGGAGCTGTTTTTT. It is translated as CASSARTSGSLGGELFF.

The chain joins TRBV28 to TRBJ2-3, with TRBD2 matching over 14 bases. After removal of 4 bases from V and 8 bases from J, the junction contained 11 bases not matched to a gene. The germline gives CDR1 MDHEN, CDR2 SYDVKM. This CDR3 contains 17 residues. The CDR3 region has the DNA TGTGCCAGCAGTTCGGGACTAGCGGGAGTCGGGGGGGGTACGCAGTATTTT. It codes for CASSSGLAGVGGGTQYF.

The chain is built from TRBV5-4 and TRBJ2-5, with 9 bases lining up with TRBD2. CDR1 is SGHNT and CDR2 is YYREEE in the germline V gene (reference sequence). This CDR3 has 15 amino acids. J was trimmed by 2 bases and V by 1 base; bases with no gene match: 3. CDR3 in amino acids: CASSLSLAGQETQYF. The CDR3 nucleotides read TGTGCCAGCAGCTTGTCGCTAGCGGGACAAGAGACCCAGTACTTC.

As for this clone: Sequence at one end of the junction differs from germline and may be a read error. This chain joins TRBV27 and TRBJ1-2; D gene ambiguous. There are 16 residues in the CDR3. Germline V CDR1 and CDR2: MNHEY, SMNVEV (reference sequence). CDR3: CASRPLHEGYYYGYTF. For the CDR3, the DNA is TGTGCCAGCAGGCCCTTACACGAGGGTTATTACTACGGCTACACCTTC.

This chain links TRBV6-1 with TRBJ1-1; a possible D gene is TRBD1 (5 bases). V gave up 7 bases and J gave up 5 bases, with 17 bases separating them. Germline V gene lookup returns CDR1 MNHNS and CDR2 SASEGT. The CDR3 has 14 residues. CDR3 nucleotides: TGTGCCAGCATCCCCGGGGGAGGGAGGACTGAAGCTTTCTTT. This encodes CASIPGGGRTEAFF.

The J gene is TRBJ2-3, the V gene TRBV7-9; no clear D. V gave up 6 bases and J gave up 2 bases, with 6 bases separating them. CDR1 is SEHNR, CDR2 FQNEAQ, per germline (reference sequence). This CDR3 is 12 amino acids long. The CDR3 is CASRSSTDTQYF. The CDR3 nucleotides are TGTGCCAGCAGGTCCTCCACAGATACGCAGTATTTT.

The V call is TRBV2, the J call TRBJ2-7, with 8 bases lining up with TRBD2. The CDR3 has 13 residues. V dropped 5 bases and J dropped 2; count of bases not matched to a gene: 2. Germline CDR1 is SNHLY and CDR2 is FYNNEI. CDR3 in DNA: TGTGCCAGCAGTAGACTAGCGCCCTACGAGCAGTACTTC. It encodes CASSRLAPYEQYF.

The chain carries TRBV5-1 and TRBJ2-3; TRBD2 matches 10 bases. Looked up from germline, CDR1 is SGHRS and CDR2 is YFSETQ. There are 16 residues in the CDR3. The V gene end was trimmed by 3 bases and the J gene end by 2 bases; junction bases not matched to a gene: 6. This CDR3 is CASSSKTSGVTDTQYF. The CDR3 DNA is TGCGCCAGCAGCTCCAAAACTAGCGGGGTCACAGATACGCAGTATTTT.

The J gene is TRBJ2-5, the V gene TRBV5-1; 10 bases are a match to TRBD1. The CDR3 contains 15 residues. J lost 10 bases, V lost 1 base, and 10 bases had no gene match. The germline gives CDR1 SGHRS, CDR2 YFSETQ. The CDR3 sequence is CASSLLGTGEEIQYF. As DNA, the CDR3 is TGCGCCAGCAGCTTGCTAGGGACAGGGGAAGAAATCCAGTACTTC.

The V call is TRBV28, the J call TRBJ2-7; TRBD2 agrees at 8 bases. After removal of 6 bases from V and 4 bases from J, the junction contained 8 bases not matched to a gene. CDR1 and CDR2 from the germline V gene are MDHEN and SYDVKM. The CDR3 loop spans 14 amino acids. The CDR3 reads CASSPSKRGYEQYF. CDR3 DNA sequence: TGTGCCAGCAGCCCATCCAAGCGGGGGTACGAGCAGTACTTC.

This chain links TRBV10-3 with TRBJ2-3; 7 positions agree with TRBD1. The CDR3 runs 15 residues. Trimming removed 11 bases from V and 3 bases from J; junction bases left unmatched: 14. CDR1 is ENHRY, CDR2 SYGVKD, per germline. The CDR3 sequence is CAVRSAQGRTDTQYF. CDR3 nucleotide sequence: TGTGCCGTCCGCTCGGCACAGGGGCGAACAGATACGCAGTATTTT.

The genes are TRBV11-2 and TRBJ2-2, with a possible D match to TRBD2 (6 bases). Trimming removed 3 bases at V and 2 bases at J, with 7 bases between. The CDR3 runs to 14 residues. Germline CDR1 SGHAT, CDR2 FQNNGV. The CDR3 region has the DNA TGTGCCAGCAGCTTGGGGGGAAACACCGGGGAGCTGTTTTTT. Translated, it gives CASSLGGNTGELFF.

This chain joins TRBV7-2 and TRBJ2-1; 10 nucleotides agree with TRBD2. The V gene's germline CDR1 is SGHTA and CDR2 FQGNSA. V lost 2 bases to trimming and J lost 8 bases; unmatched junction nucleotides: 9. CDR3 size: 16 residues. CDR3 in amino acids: CASSLSASGRVDEQFF. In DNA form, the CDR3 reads TGTGCCAGCAGCTTATCGGCTAGCGGGAGAGTCGATGAGCAGTTCTTC.

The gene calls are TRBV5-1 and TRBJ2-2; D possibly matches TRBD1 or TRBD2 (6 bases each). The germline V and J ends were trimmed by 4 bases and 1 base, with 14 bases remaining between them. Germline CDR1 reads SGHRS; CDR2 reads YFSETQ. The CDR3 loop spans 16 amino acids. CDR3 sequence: CASSLGAGLNTGELFF. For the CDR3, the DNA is TGCGCCAGCAGCCTGGGGGCGGGACTGAACACCGGGGAGCTGTTTTTT.

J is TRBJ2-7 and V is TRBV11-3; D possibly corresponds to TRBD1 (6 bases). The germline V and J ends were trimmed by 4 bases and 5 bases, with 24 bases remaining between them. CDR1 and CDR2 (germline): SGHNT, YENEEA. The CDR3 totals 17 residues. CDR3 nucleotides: TGTGCCAGCAGCTCCAATACCAGGGGTTTGGACTTTGACGAGCAGTACTTC. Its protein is CASSSNTRGLDFDEQYF. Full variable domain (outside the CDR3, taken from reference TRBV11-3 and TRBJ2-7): EAGVVQSPRYKIIEKKQPVAFWCNPISGHNTLYWYLQNLGQGPELLIRYENEEAVDDSQLPKDRFSAERLKGVDSTLKIQPAELGDSAVYLCASSSNTRGLDFDEQYFGPGTRLTVT.

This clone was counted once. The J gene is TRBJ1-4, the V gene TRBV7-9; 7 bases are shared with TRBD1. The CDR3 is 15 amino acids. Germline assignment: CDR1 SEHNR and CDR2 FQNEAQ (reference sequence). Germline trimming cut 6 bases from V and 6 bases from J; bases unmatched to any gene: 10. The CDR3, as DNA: TGTGCCAGCAGACCTGGGACAGTTCCTGATGAAAAACTGTTTTTT. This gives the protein CASRPGTVPDEKLFF.

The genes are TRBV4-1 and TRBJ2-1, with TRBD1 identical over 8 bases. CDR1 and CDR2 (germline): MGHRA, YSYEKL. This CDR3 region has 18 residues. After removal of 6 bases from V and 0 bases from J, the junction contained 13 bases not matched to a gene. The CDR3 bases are TGCGCCAGCAGACCGGGACAGGTCTCCTCCAGCTCCTACAATGAGCAGTTCTTC. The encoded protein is CASRPGQVSSSSYNEQFF.

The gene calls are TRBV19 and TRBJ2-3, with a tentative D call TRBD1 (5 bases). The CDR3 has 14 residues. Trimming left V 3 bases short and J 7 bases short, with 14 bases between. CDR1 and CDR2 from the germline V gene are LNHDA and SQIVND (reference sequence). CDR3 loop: CASSIDRQLNTQYF. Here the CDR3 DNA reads TGTGCCAGTAGTATCGACCGACAGTTAAATACGCAGTATTTT.

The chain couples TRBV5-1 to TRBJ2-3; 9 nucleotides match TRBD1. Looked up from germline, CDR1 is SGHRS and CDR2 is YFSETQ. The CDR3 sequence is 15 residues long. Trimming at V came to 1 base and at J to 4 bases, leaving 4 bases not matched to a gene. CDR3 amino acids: CASSLTGQGPDTQYF. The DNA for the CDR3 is TGCGCCAGCAGCTTGACGGGACAGGGACCAGATACGCAGTATTTT.

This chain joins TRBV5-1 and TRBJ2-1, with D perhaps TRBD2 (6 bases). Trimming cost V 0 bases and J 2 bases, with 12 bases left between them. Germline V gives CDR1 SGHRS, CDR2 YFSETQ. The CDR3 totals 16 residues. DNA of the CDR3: TGCGCCAGCAGCTTGGTCAGTGCGGGACCCTACAATGAGCAGTTCTTC. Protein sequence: CASSLVSAGPYNEQFF.

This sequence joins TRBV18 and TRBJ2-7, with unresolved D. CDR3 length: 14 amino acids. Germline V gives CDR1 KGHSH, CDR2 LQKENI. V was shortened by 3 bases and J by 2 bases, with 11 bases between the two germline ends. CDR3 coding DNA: TGTGCCAGCTCACCTCCGGGTGCCCCCTACGAGCAGTACTTC. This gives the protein CASSPPGAPYEQYF.

CDR3 sequence: CASSFSDRVDFSGANVLTF. The CDR3 region has the DNA TGCGCCAGCAGCTTCTCGGACAGGGTGGATTTTTCTGGGGCCAACGTCCTGACTTTC. This chain joins TRBV4-1 and TRBJ2-6; 8 bases line up with TRBD1. The trim removed 5 bases at V and 1 base at J, leaving 13 bases unmatched. The CDR3 is made up of 19 amino acids. CDR1 MGHRA and CDR2 YSYEKL come from the germline V gene.

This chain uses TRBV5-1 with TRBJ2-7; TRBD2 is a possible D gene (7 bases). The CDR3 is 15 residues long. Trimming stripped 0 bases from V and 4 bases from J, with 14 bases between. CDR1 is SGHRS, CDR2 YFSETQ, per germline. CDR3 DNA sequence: TGCGCCAGCAGCTTGGCCGGGGGGCAGGATTACGAGCAGTACTTC. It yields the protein CASSLAGGQDYEQYF.

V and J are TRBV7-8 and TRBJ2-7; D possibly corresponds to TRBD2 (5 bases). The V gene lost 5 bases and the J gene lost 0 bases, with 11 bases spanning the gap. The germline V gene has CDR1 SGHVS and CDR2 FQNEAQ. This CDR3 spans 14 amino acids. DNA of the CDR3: TGTGCCAGCAGCCCCACGGGGAGCTCCTACGAGCAGTACTTC. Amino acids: CASSPTGSSYEQYF.

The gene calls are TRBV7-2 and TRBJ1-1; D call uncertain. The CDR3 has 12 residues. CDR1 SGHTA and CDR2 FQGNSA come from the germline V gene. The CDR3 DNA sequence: TGTGCTGGCCAGGCCCCGAACACTGAAGCTTTCTTT. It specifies CAGQAPNTEAFF. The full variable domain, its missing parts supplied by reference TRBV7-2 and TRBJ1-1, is GAGVSQSPSNKVTEKGKDVELRCDPISGHTALYWYRQSLGQGLEFLIYFQGNSAPDKSGLPSDRFSAERTGGSVSTLTIQRTQQEDSAVYLCAGQAPNTEAFFGQGTRLTVV.

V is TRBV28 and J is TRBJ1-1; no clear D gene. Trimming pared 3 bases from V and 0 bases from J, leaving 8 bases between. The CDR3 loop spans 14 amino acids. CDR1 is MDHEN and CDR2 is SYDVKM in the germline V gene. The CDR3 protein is CASSLGRLNTEAFF. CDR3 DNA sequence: TGTGCCAGCAGTTTGGGCAGGTTGAACACTGAAGCTTTCTTT.

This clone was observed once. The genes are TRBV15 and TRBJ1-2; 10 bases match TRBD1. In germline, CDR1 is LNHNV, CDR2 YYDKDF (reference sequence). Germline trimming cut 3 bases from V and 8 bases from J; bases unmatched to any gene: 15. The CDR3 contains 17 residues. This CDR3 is CATSRPSVGTGAAGYTF. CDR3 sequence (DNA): TGTGCCACCAGCAGGCCCTCTGTCGGGACAGGGGCCGCGGGCTACACCTTC.